This T cell receptor beta chain was retrieved from a study of lymphopenia after photon versus proton radiotherapy. Clones were read by immunoSEQ multiplex PCR, and TCRdb kept only the in-frame ones, dropping some. The sample carries some 25,000 clones, 70% to 85% recorded once. The CDR3 sequence is 15 residues long. The V gene lost 2 bases and the J gene lost 2 bases, with 13 bases spanning the gap. Germline lookup yields CDR1 GTSNPN and CDR2 SVGIG (reference sequence). Sequencing used peripheral blood, obtained from a patient treated with proton-based radiotherapy. V usage is TRBV30 and J usage is TRBJ1-5; D is unclear. The receptor was derived from a woman aged 70-85 years with pancreatic cancer. For the CDR3, the DNA is TGTGCCTGGAGTAAAAAGGGCATAGGCAATCAGCCCCAGCATTTT. Its translation is CAWSKKGIGNQPQHF.